This T cell receptor beta chain was identified in a study of control samples from healthy donors and cancer patients. Sequenced by immunoSEQ multiplex PCR; TCRdb stores in-frame clones only, minus some. Here the sample spans about 22,000 clones, roughly 83% being singletons. The sequence came from a man in his 60s with head and neck cancer. The sample comprised PBMCs.

This CDR3 reads CASSAYRGLNEKLFF. In DNA form, the CDR3 reads TGTGCCAGCAGTGCCTACAGGGGACTTAATGAAAAACTGTTTTTT. The genes are TRBV6-2 or TRBV6-3 and TRBJ1-4, with 7 bases lining up with TRBD1. In germline, CDR1 is MNHEY, CDR2 SVGEGT. V lost 5 bases, J lost 4 bases, and 7 bases stayed unmatched. The CDR3 sequence is 15 residues long.